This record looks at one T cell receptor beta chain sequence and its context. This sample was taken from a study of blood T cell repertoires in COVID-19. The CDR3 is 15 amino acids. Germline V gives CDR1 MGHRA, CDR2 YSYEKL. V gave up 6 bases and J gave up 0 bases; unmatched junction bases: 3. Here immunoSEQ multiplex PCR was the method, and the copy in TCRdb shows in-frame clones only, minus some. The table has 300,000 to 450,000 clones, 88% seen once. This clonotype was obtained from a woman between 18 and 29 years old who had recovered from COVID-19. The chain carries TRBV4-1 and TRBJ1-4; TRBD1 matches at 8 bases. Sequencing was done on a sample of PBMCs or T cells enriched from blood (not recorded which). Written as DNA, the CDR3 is TGCGCCAGCAGTCCGACAGGGGCAACTAATGAAAAACTGTTTTTT. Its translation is CASSPTGATNEKLFF.